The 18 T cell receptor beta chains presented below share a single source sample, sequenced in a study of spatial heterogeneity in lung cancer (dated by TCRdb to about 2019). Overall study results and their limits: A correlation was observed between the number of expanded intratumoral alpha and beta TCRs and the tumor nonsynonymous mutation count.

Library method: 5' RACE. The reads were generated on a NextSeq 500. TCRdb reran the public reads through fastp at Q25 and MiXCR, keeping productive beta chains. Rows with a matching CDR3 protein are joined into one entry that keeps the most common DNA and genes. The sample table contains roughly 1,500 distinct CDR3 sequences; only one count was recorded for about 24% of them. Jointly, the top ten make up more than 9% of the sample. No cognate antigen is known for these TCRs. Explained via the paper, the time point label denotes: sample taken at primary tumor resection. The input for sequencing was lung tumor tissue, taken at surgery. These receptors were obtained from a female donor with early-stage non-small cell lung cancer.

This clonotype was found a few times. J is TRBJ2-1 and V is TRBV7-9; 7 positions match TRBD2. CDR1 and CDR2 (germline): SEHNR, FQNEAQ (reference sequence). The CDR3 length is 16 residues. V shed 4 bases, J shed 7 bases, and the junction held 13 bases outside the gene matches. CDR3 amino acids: CASSSPGFPGGNEQFF. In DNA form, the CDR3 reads TGTGCCAGCAGCTCACCGGGCTTTCCGGGAGGTAATGAGCAGTTCTTC. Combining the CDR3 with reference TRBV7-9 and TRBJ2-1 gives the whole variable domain DTGVSQNPRHKITKRGQNVTFRCDPISEHNRLYWYRQTLGQGPEFLTYFQNEAQLEKSRLLSDRFSAERPKGSFSTLEIQRTEQGDSAMYLCASSSPGFPGGNEQFFGPGTRLTVL.

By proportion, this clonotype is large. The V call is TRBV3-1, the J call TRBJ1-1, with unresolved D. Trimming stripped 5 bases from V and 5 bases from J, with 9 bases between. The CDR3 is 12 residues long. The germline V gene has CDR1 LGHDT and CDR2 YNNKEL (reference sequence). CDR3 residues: CASSKGMTEAFF. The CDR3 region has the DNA TGTGCCAGCAGCAAAGGGATGACTGAAGCTTTCTTT.

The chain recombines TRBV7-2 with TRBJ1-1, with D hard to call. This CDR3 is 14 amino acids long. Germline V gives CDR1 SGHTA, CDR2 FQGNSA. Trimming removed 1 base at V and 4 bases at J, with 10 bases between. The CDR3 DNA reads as TGTGCCAGCAGCTTAGGAATGGCGGGCACTGAAGCTTTCTTT. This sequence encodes CASSLGMAGTEAFF.

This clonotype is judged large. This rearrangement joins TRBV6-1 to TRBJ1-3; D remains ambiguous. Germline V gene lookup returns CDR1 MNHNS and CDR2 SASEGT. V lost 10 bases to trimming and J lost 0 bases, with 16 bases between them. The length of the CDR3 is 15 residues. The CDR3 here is CATATVPSSGNTIYF. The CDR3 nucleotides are TGTGCCACGGCGACCGTACCGAGCTCTGGAAACACCATATATTTT.

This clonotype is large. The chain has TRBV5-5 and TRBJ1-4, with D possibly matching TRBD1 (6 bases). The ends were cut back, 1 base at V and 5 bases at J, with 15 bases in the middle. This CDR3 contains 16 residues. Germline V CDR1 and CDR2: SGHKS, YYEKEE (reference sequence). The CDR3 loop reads CASSLRDIGRNEKLFF. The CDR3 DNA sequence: TGTGCCAGCAGCTTGAGGGACATCGGCCGAAATGAAAAACTGTTTTTT.

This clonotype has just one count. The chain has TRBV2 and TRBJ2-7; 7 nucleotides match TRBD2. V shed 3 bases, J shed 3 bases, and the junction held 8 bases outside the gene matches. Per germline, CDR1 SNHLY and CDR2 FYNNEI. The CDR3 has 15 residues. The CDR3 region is CASSEWGGPDYEQYF. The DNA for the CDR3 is TGTGCCAGCAGTGAGTGGGGGGGTCCCGACTACGAGCAGTACTTC. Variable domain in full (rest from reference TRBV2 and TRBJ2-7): EPEVTQTPSHQVTQMGQEVILRCVPISNHLYFYWYRQILGQKVEFLVSFYNNEISEKSEIFDDQFSVERPDGSNFTLKIRSTKLEDSAMYFCASSEWGGPDYEQYFGPGTRLTVT.

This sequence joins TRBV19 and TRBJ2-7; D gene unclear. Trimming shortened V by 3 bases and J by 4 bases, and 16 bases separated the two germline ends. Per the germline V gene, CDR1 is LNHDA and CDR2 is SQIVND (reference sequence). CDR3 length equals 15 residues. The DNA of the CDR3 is TGTGCCAGTAGTATCGTTCTCGGACGGATTTACGAGCAGTACTTC. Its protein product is CASSIVLGRIYEQYF. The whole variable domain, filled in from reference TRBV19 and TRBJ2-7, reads DGGITQSPKYLFRKEGQNVTLSCEQNLNHDAMYWYRQDPGQGLRLIYYSQIVNDFQKGDIAEGYSVSREKKESFPLTVTSAQKNPTAFYLCASSIVLGRIYEQYFGPGTRLTVT.

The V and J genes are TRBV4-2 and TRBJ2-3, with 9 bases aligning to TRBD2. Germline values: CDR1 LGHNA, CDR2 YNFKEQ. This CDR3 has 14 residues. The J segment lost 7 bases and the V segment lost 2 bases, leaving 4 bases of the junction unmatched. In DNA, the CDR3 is TGTGCCAGCAGCCAACCCGGGACTAGCAATACGCAGTATTTT. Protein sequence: CASSQPGTSNTQYF.

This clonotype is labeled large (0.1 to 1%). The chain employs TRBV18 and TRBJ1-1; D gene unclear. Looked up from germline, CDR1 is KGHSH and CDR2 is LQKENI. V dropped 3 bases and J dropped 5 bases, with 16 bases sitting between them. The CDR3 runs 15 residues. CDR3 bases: TGTGCCAGCTCACCCTCAACCCGGCCGGGTACTGAAGCTTTCTTT. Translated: CASSPSTRPGTEAFF. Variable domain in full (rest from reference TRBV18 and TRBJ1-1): NAGVMQNPRHLVRRRGQEARLRCSPMKGHSHVYWYRQLPEEGLKFMVYLQKENIIDESGMPKERFSAEFPKEGPSILRIQQVVRGDSAAYFCASSPSTRPGTEAFFGQGTRLTVV.

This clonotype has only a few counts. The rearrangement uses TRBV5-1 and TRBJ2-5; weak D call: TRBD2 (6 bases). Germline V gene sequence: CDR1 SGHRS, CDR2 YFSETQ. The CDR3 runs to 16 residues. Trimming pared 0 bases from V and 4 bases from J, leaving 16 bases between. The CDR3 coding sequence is TGCGCCAGCAGCTTGGCCCCGGGAGCATCTTTAGAGACCCAGTACTTC. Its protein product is CASSLAPGASLETQYF.

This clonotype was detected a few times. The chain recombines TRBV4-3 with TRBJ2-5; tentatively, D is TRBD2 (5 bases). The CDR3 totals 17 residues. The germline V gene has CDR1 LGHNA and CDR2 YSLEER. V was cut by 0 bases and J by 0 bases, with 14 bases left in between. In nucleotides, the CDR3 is TGCGCCAGCAGCCAAGATAGGACGGGAAGGTACCAAGAGACCCAGTACTTC. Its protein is CASSQDRTGRYQETQYF.

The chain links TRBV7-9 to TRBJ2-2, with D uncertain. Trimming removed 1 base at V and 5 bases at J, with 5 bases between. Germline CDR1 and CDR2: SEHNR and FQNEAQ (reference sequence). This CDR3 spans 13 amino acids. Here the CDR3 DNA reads TGTGCCAGCAGCTTAGTCCAGACCGGGGAGCTGTTTTTT. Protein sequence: CASSLVQTGELFF.

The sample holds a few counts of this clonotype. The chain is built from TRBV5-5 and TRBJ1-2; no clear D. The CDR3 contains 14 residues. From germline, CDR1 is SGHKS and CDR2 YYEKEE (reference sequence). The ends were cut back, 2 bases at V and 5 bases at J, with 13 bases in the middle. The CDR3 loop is CASSFSKTDYGYTF. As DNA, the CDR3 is TGTGCCAGCAGCTTCAGTAAGACGGATTATGGCTACACCTTC.

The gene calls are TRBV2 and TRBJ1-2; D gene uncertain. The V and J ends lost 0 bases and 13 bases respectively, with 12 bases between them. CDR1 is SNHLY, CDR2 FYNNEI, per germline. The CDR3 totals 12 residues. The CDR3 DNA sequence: TGTGCCAGCAGTGAAGCACAGCAGAGGTCCACCTTC. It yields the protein CASSEAQQRSTF.

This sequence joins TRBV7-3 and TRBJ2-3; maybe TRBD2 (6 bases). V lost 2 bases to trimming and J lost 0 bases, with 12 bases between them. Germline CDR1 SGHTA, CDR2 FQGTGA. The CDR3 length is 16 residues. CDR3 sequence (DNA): TGTGCCAGCAGCTTATCTACGGGGGTTAGCACAGATACGCAGTATTTT. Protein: CASSLSTGVSTDTQYF.

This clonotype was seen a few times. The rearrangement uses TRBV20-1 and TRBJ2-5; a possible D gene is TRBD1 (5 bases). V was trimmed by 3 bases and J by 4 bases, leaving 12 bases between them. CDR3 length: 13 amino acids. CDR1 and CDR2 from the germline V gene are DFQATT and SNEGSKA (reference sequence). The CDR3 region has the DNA TGCAGTGCTAGGGGGCAACTGGCAGAGACCCAGTACTTC. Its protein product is CSARGQLAETQYF.

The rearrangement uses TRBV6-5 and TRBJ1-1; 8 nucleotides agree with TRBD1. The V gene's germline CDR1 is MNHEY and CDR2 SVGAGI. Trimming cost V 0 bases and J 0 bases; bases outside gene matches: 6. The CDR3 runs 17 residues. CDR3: CASSYSQTGGLNTEAFF. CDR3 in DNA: TGTGCCAGCAGTTACTCGCAAACAGGGGGTTTGAACACTGAAGCTTTCTTT.

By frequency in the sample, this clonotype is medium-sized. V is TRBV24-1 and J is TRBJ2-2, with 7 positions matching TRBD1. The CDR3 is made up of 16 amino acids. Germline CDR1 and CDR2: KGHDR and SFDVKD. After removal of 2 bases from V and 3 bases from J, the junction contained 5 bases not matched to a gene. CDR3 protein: CATSDSTGPDTGELFF. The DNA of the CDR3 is TGTGCCACCAGTGATTCGACAGGGCCCGACACCGGGGAGCTGTTTTTT.